This T cell receptor beta chain was identified in a study of T-cell memory formation after mild COVID-19. Study overall: TCR clusters were mostly confined to one donor each. Study-level findings and limits: Clones shrinking between day 15 and 85 showed a balanced CD4/CD8 split, and those that grew later tilted toward CD4+. Some SARS-CoV-2-responding clones were already detected in memory before infection.

This clonotype was seen only a few times. The antigen is undetermined. TCRalpha and TCRbeta libraries used 5'RACE with constant-segment primers and UMIs. TCRdb independently ran MiXCR on the 5' RACE reads; one entry per CDR3 protein. The sample has about 340,000 distinct CDR3 sequences, over 10% seen once. The sample comprised PBMCs or a T cell subset sorted from them (not recorded which). The source of this sequence is a man aged 18 to 30 who had mild COVID-19 (a few samples of this study predate the infection). Cell type and time point are not known.

CDR3 in amino acids: CASSPRTGSMNTEAFF. The CDR3 DNA reads TGTGCCAGCTCACCAAGGACAGGGTCCATGAACACTGAAGCTTTCTTT. The chain combines TRBV18 with TRBJ1-1; TRBD1 matches at 8 bases. Germline CDR1 KGHSH, CDR2 LQKENI. The ends lost 2 bases at V and 0 bases at J; junction bases unmatched: 5. The CDR3 runs to 16 residues.